This T cell receptor (beta chain) emerged from a study of shared clonotypes between healthy human individuals. As regards this clone: The same CDR3 arises from other DNA sequences in this sample as well.

Method: immunoSEQ multiplex PCR; TCRdb's copy keeps in-frame clones and lacks some. Of around 1.6 million clones listed, 95% to 99% are singletons. The sequence was collected from a man aged 25 to 40 in good health. Input material: naive CD4+ T cells sorted from blood. Subset given: CD45RA+ positively selected.

The CDR3 protein is CASSSVGETQYF. The CDR3 DNA follows: TGTGCCAGCAGCTCAGTAGGGGAGACCCAGTACTTC. V and J are TRBV9 and TRBJ2-5, with D hard to call. The CDR3 consists of 12 residues. Germline V lookup: CDR1 SGDLS, CDR2 YYNGEE. V lost 4 bases, J lost 5 bases, and 9 bases lay in between.